This entry concerns a single T cell receptor beta chain. The antigen it binds to is not known. The sample originates from a study of T cells expressing NK-cell markers (dated by TCRdb to about 2020). Regarding the research as a whole: Seven to nine donors provided sorted CD3+CD56+NKG2C+, CD3+CD56+NKG2C- and CD3+CD56-NKG2C+ T-cell subsets, whose TCR beta-chain repertoires were profiled. Seven of the eight sequenced donors were HCMV-seropositive and one was HCMV-seronegative. Randomly selected healthy volunteers, three men and five women, were used as the eight sequenced donors. Sequencing of the libraries produced 2 x 150 bp reads on Illumina HiSeq 2000/2500, MiSeq or NextSeq.

HCMV-specific IgG was detected in serum with a commercial ELISA kit to determine HCMV serostatus. Peripheral blood mononuclear cells were isolated from blood by Ficoll density gradient centrifugation. Beyond this particular receptor, the publication reports: In roughly six donors, the dominant CD3+CD56+NKG2C+ clonotypes were among the top 10 CD8+ clonotypes and accounted for about 1.0-7.5% of CD8+ T cells. Whether the expanded NKG2C-expressing T cell clones were specific for HCMV antigens remained unclear. Those dominant clonotypes were again the most abundant among CD3+CD56-NKG2C+ cells in four donors, at about 25-60.1%.

Taken from cysteine to phenylalanine, the CDR3 has 15 residues. There is no recorded DNA. CDR1 and CDR2 are drawn from the germline V gene: MNHEY, SVGAGI. Sequencing instrument: Illumina HiSeq 2000. TCR beta cDNA libraries were prepared using 5'RACE template switching, which introduced a universal primer site and unique molecular identifiers. cDNA synthesis was primed from the TCR beta constant segment and was followed by two successive PCR amplification steps. The authors' analysis ran thus. Reads were demultiplexed and grouped by UMI with MIGEC, and clonotypes were assembled and quantified with MiTCR. To remove erroneous sequences, TCR cDNA sequences were retained only when supported by two or more reads. The tcR package was used for downstream repertoire analysis, and clonotypes were matched across fractions by CDR3 nucleotide sequence plus V segment. Antigen specificity was annotated against VDJdb with VDJmatch, allowing one amino acid substitution in CDR3. TCRdb reprocessed the reads into one record per CDR3 protein sequence, lacking DNA. None of the V and J calls come from the authors' own analysis; TCRdb made them. In this sample's table one finds roughly 420,000 distinct CDR3 sequences. The biggest ten clones account for roughly 8% of the sample.

The chain joins TRBV6-5 to TRBJ2-7; TCRdb calls TRBD1, which cannot be checked without DNA. Sequenced input: blood T cells: a sorted CD56 or NKG2C T cell subset, CD4+ or CD8+ T cells, or bulk PBMC T cells (not recorded which). This clonotype originated in a woman aged 18 to 69 in good health. The CDR3 protein sequence reads: CASSSRDRGSYEQYF.